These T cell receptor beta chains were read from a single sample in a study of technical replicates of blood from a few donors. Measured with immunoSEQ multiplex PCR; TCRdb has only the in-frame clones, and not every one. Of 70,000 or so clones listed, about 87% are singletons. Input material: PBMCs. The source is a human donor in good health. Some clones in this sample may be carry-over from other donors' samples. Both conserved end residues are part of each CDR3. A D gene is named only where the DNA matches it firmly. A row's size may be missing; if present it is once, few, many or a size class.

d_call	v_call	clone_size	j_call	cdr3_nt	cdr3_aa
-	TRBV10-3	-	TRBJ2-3	TGTGCCATCAGTGACCCGACAGGACATAGCACAGATACGCAGTATTTT	CAISDPTGHSTDTQYF
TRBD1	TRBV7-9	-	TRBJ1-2	TGTGCCAGCAGCTTTGGACAGGCCTATGGCTACACCTTC	CASSFGQAYGYTF
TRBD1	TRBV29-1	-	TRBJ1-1	TGCAGCGTTGGGGACAGGGACACTGAAGCTTTCTTT	CSVGDRDTEAFF
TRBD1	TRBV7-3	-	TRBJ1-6	TGTGCCAGCAGCCAGCAGGGACAGGGACATTCACCCCTCCACTTT	CASSQQGQGHSPLHF
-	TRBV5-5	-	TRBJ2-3	TGTGCCAGCAGCTTGGGACTTTTTTTGGAAGATACGCAGTATTTT	CASSLGLFLEDTQYF
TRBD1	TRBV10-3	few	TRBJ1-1	TGTGCCATCAATGCCCTACCGGGACAGGGTGGGACTGAAGCTTTCTTT	CAINALPGQGGTEAFF
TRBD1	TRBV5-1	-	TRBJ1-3	TGCGCCAGCCATGATACAGGGGGCAGTGGAAACACCATATATTTT	CASHDTGGSGNTIYF
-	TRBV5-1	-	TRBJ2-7	TGCGCCAGCAGCGCGCTCGGACGGGGGAGCTCCTACGAGCAGTACTTC	CASSALGRGSSYEQYF
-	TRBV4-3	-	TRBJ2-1	TGCGCCAGCAGCCAAGACTCCCTAGTTGACAATGAGCAGTTCTTC	CASSQDSLVDNEQFF
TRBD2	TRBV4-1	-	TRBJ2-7	TGCGCCAGCAGACAGCGGGAGGGGAGCTCCTACGAGCAGTACTTC	CASRQREGSSYEQYF
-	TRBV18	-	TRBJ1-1	TGTGCCAGCTCACTGGGGCAGAACTTGAACACTGAAGCTTTCTTT	CASSLGQNLNTEAFF
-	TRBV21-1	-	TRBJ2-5	TGTGCCAGCAGCAAAAATGGGACAGGGGGCAATCAAGAGACCCAGTACTTC	CASSKNGTGGNQETQYF